A single sample is the source of the 29 T cell receptor beta chains below, sequenced in a study of T cells in women clearing cervical HPV infection. Only in-frame clones appear in the TCRdb table, and some are missing; sequencing was by immunoSEQ multiplex PCR. The sample includes about 24,000 clones. Sequenced: blood buffy coat. These receptors were obtained from a woman between 18 and 70 years old with a cervical HPV16 infection that either progressed to CIN3+ or cleared (not recorded which).

Concerning this clone: Read data end 3 residues before the CDR3 end; the end is taken from the germline J gene. The rearrangement uses TRBV20-1 and TRBJ2-6, with 9 bases lining up with TRBD1. Losses at the gene ends were 0 bases for V and 3 bases for J; bases not matched to a gene: 9. This CDR3 contains 18 residues. The germline gives CDR1 DFQATT, CDR2 SNEGSKA (reference sequence). CDR3 sequence: CSAREATTGGGGANVLTF. The sequenced part of the CDR3 DNA is TGCAGTGCTAGAGAGGCAACGACAGGGGGAGGTGGGGCCAACGTC.

Details on this clone: The read ends 3 residues shy of where the CDR3 ends; the end is completed using the germline J gene. The rearrangement links TRBV19 to TRBJ1-5; no definite D call. The germline V gene encodes CDR1 LNHDA and CDR2 SQIVND (reference sequence). V was cut by 6 bases and J by 6 bases, with 15 bases left in between. The CDR3 has 14 amino acids. The CDR3 spells CASRQGRGPQPQHF. The sequenced CDR3 bases are TGTGCCAGTAGGCAAGGGCGGGGTCCTCAGCCC.

Concerning this clone itself: From the germline J gene comes the end of the CDR3, since the read stops 3 residues before it. The chain links TRBV11-2 to TRBJ1-5; 8 bases agree with TRBD1. J lost 7 bases, V lost 5 bases, and 10 bases had no gene match. The length of the CDR3 is 15 residues. Per the germline V gene, CDR1 is SGHAT and CDR2 is FQNNGV. This chain's CDR3 is CASSHGQGRAQPQHF. The CDR3 bases that were read are TGTGCCAGCAGCCATGGACAGGGTCGGGCACAGCCC.

Notes on this clone: The read falls 3 residues short of the CDR3 end, and the missing part is taken from the germline J gene. This rearrangement joins TRBV29-1 to TRBJ2-3, with D maybe TRBD1 (5 bases). Germline V gives CDR1 SQVTM, CDR2 ANQGSEA. The CDR3 runs to 13 residues. V was cut by 5 bases and J by 3 bases, with 12 bases left in between. This CDR3 reads CSVSRGATDTQYF. Incomplete CDR3 DNA: TGCAGCGTTAGTAGGGGCGCGACAGATACG.

Comments on this clone: The read falls 3 residues short of the CDR3 end, and the missing part is taken from the germline J gene. V is TRBV19 and J is TRBJ1-4, with 7 bases aligning to TRBD1. Germline loops: CDR1 LNHDA, CDR2 SQIVND (reference sequence). CDR3 length: 16 residues. The CDR3 protein is CASSRNRGSYNSPLFF. The sequenced CDR3 bases are TGTGCCAGTAGTCGAAACAGGGGCTCCTATAATTCACCA.

About this clone itself: From the germline J gene comes the end of the CDR3, since the read stops 3 residues before it. The chain employs TRBV14 and TRBJ2-5; D uncertain. Per germline, CDR1 SGHDN and CDR2 FVKESK. This CDR3 comprises 15 residues. Trimming removed 1 base from V and 3 bases from J, with 12 bases in between. CDR3 bases read: TGTGCCAGCAGCCAAGGAGAGATCCCGGAAGAGACC. Translation: CASSQGEIPEET. The CDR3 reads in full as CASSQGEIPEETQYF.

As to this clone: The sequence runs out 3 residues before the end of the CDR3; the remainder is reconstructed from the germline J gene. V and J are TRBV5-6 and TRBJ2-2; the match to TRBD1 covers 10 bases. Germline lookup yields CDR1 SGHDT and CDR2 YYEEEE. This CDR3 is built from 14 residues. The CDR3 loop reads CASSLTGGVTPLFF. Partial CDR3 DNA: TGTGCCAGCAGCCTGACAGGGGGCGTAACCCCG.

Note on this clone: The sequence runs out 3 residues before the end of the CDR3; the remainder is reconstructed from the germline J gene. This chain connects TRBV29-1 to TRBJ1-2, with 7 bases that match TRBD1. Germline assignment: CDR1 SQVTM and CDR2 ANQGSEA. The CDR3 is 15 residues long. The CDR3 loop reads CSVEGSRGSSYDYTF. Incomplete CDR3 DNA: TGCAGCGTTGAAGGTTCCAGGGGGAGCTCCTACGAC.

About this clone: The read halts 3 residues ahead of the CDR3 end, with the missing end drawn from the germline J gene. This sequence joins TRBV20-1 and TRBJ1-6; no reliable D call. CDR3 length: 12 residues. CDR1 is DFQATT and CDR2 is SNEGSKA in the germline V gene (reference sequence). With 4 bases removed from V and 8 bases from J, the gap between germline ends came to 9 bases. Incomplete CDR3 DNA: TGCAGTGCTAAAGCGGAATATTCACCC. Translation: CSAKAEYSP. The whole CDR3 is CSAKAEYSPLHF.

For this clone: With the read ending 3 residues before the CDR3 end, the germline J gene is used to fill in that end. The chain combines TRBV7-3 with TRBJ2-5; the match to TRBD1 covers 9 bases. V shed 2 bases, J shed 5 bases, and the junction held 0 bases outside the gene matches. From germline, CDR1 is SGHTA and CDR2 FQGTGA. This CDR3 spans 13 amino acids. The CDR3 region is CASSLGQGETQYF. CDR3 bases read: TGTGCCAGCAGCTTAGGACAGGGGGAGACC.

A remark on this clone: Read sequence stops 3 residues before the CDR3 end, and the germline J gene provides the missing end. V is TRBV2 and J is TRBJ2-3, with 11 bases aligning to TRBD1. The trim removed 7 bases at V and 2 bases at J, leaving 8 bases unmatched. CDR1 SNHLY and CDR2 FYNNEI come from the germline V gene. CDR3 length equals 16 residues. The sequenced CDR3 bases are TGTGCCAGCACCAGGGGGACAGGGGGATCCACAGATACG. It specifies CASTRGTGGSTDT. In full, the CDR3 reads CASTRGTGGSTDTQYF.

A word on this clone: The read gets to within 3 residues of the CDR3 end, and the germline J gene fills in the rest. The rearrangement links TRBV5-1 to TRBJ2-7, with 8 bases fitting TRBD2. V shed 0 bases and J 0 bases; nucleotides not matched to a gene: 8. This CDR3 is built from 17 residues. Looked up from germline, CDR1 is SGHRS and CDR2 is YFSETQ. Partial CDR3 DNA: TGCGCCAGCAGCTTGGGGCTCGCGGGAGGACTCTCCTACGAG. It yields the protein CASSLGLAGGLSYE. The full CDR3 protein is CASSLGLAGGLSYEQYF.

As for this clone: The CDR3 extends 3 residues past the end of the read, so its final part is completed from the germline J gene. The chain joins TRBV7-3 to TRBJ1-2; D might be TRBD1 (6 bases). This CDR3 has 15 residues. Germline CDR1 reads SGHTA; CDR2 reads FQGTGA. Incomplete CDR3 DNA: TGTGCCAGCAGCTTAACGGACAGAATCAGGAGCGGC. Translation: CASSLTDRIRSG. The whole CDR3 is CASSLTDRIRSGYTF.

Concerning this clone itself: Read sequence stops 3 residues before the CDR3 end, and the germline J gene provides the missing end. This sample also contains other DNA sequences that code for the same CDR3. The chain uses TRBV7-9 and TRBJ1-3; D perhaps matches TRBD1 (6 bases). The CDR3 spans 13 residues. Germline loops: CDR1 SEHNR, CDR2 FQNEAQ (reference sequence). Trimming shortened V by 8 bases and J by 5 bases, and 13 bases separated the two germline ends. The CDR3 loop is CASQNRDRNTIYF. The covered CDR3 bases are TGTGCCAGCCAGAACAGGGATAGAAACACC.

Regarding this clone: The DNA ends 3 residues before the CDR3 does, and the rest of the CDR3 is filled in from the germline J gene. This chain joins TRBV20-1 and TRBJ1-5, with D possibly matching TRBD1 (5 bases). The CDR3 covers 14 residues. CDR1 DFQATT and CDR2 SNEGSKA come from the germline V gene (reference sequence). V lost 5 bases and J 1 base, leaving 12 bases between the germline ends. The CDR3 protein is CSAGAGLSNQPQHF. The CDR3 bases that were read are TGCAGTGCTGGGGCTGGGCTGAGCAATCAGCCC.

A note on this clone: From the germline J gene comes the end of the CDR3, since the read stops 3 residues before it. This chain joins TRBV7-6 and TRBJ1-1, with a tentative D call TRBD1 (6 bases). The CDR3 has 15 amino acids. Between the trimmed V and J ends, which lost 2 bases and 1 base, there was a span of 11 bases. The germline gives CDR1 SGHVS, CDR2 FNYEAQ. Here the CDR3 reads CASSLLGGRNTEAFF. Incomplete CDR3 DNA: TGTGCCAGCAGCTTACTAGGGGGTCGGAACACTGAA.

Remarks on this clone: The read finishes 3 residues shy of the CDR3 end, and the germline J gene is used to complete it. The J gene is TRBJ1-5, the V gene TRBV19; the D gene is possibly TRBD1 (5 bases). CDR1 is LNHDA, CDR2 SQIVND, per germline (reference sequence). The CDR3 is 14 amino acids. The V end was cut by 5 bases, the J end by 8 bases, with 16 bases between. CDR3 loop: CASSARTPVKPQHF. The covered CDR3 bases are TGTGCCAGTAGTGCGAGGACACCGGTCAAGCCC. The variable domain in full, with the rest retrieved from reference TRBV19 and TRBJ1-5, is DGGITQSPKYLFRKEGQNVTLSCEQNLNHDAMYWYRQDPGQGLRLIYYSQIVNDFQKGDIAEGYSVSREKKESFPLTVTSAQKNPTAFYLCASSARTPVKPQHFGDGTRLSIL.

Turning to this clone: The CDR3 extends 3 residues past the end of the read, so its final part is completed from the germline J gene. The chain employs TRBV6-1 and TRBJ1-2; D is unclear. The CDR3 is 15 residues long. Germline CDR1 MNHNS, CDR2 SASEGT. The covered CDR3 bases are TGTGCCAGCAGTGAATTCATAGACACCTACTCCGAG. As protein: CASSEFIDTYSE. The entire CDR3 reads CASSEFIDTYSEYTF.

Concerning this clone: The read ends 3 residues before the CDR3 terminus; that terminus is restored from the germline J gene. The gene calls are TRBV4-2 and TRBJ2-3; 10 bases are a match to TRBD1. Trimming removed 0 bases from V and 4 bases from J; junction bases left unmatched: 4. The CDR3 totals 16 residues. Germline V CDR1 and CDR2: LGHNA, YNFKEQ. The part of the CDR3 DNA that was read is TGTGCCAGCAGCCAAGATAGGGGACAGGGGCCAGATACG. Encoded protein: CASSQDRGQGPDT. In full, the CDR3 is CASSQDRGQGPDTQYF.

Notes on this clone: The CDR3 goes on 3 residues after the read ends, and that part is filled in from the germline J gene. V gene TRBV20-1 combines with J gene TRBJ1-1; 7 bases are a match to TRBD1. The germline V gene has CDR1 DFQATT and CDR2 SNEGSKA (reference sequence). This CDR3 has 14 residues. Germline trimming cut 8 bases from V and 6 bases from J; bases unmatched to any gene: 15. CDR3 bases read: TGCAGTACCCTAATTACGACAGGGATGTCTGAA. Amino acid sequence: CSTLITTGMSE. The whole CDR3 sequence is CSTLITTGMSEAFF.

About this clone: From the germline J gene comes the end of the CDR3, since the read stops 3 residues before it. This chain connects TRBV18 to TRBJ2-7; possible D gene TRBD1, 6 bases. The CDR3 spans 14 residues. Trimming stripped 3 bases from V and 5 bases from J, with 14 bases between. Germline assignment: CDR1 KGHSH and CDR2 LQKENI. CDR3 bases read: TGTGCCAGCTCACCGAACAGGGAGTACGACGAG. It specifies CASSPNREYDE. The complete CDR3 reads CASSPNREYDEQYF. The full variable domain, in which reference TRBV18 and TRBJ2-7 provide the parts outside the CDR3, is NAGVMQNPRHLVRRRGQEARLRCSPMKGHSHVYWYRQLPEEGLKFMVYLQKENIIDESGMPKERFSAEFPKEGPSILRIQQVVRGDSAAYFCASSPNREYDEQYFGPGTRLTVT.

This clone is deemed medium-sized by its frequency. The DNA ends 3 residues before the CDR3 does, and the rest of the CDR3 is filled in from the germline J gene. The rearrangement links TRBV29-1 to TRBJ1-1; TRBD1 matches 7 bases. V shed 6 bases, J shed 7 bases, and the junction held 26 bases outside the gene matches. Germline CDR1 and CDR2: SQVTM and ANQGSEA. The CDR3 length is 18 residues. CDR3 bases read: TGCAGCGTCTCAGAGAGGGGGCACACCCAGTTTTCCATCGGTGAA. Its translation: CSVSERGHTQFSIGE. The whole CDR3 sequence is CSVSERGHTQFSIGEAFF.

Turning to this clone: Read data end 3 residues before the CDR3 end; the end is taken from the germline J gene. V and J are TRBV19 and TRBJ1-2; 11 bases map to TRBD1. The CDR3 totals 14 residues. V dropped 6 bases and J dropped 3; count of bases not matched to a gene: 3. Germline V CDR1 and CDR2: LNHDA, SQIVND (reference sequence). The CDR3 DNA, read in part, is TGTGCCAGTAGGGGGACAGGGGGGGACTATGGC. This encodes CASRGTGGDYG. The full-length CDR3 reads as CASRGTGGDYGYTF. Using reference TRBV19 and TRBJ1-2 for the parts outside the CDR3, the full variable domain is DGGITQSPKYLFRKEGQNVTLSCEQNLNHDAMYWYRQDPGQGLRLIYYSQIVNDFQKGDIAEGYSVSREKKESFPLTVTSAQKNPTAFYLCASRGTGGDYGYTFGSGTRLTVV.

As concerns this clone: The read falls 3 residues short of the CDR3 end, and the missing part is taken from the germline J gene. J is TRBJ2-5 and V is TRBV20-1; tentative D call: TRBD2 (6 bases). With 4 bases removed from V and 7 bases from J, the gap between germline ends came to 16 bases. This CDR3 is built from 13 residues. Germline loops: CDR1 DFQATT, CDR2 SNEGSKA (reference sequence). The CDR3 DNA, read in part, is TGCAGTGCTAACCCCCCGGGGGTTCCGACC. This gives the protein CSANPPGVPT. The CDR3 reads in full as CSANPPGVPTQYF.

Considering frequency, this clone is medium-sized. Read data end 3 residues before the CDR3 end; the end is taken from the germline J gene. The chain links TRBV10-3 to TRBJ2-5; 10 bases fit TRBD1. The CDR3 sequence is 15 residues long. Germline-derived CDR1 and CDR2 are ENHRY and SYGVKD. The CDR3 loop is CAIRGDRGPPITQYF. Incomplete CDR3 DNA: TGTGCCATCAGGGGGGACAGGGGACCCCCCATTACC.

Note on this clone: Read data end 3 residues before the CDR3 end; the end is taken from the germline J gene. V usage is TRBV19 and J usage is TRBJ2-1; 10 nucleotides align to TRBD2. There are 17 residues in the CDR3. Trimming at V came to 5 bases and at J to 7 bases, leaving 14 bases not matched to a gene. Germline V gives CDR1 LNHDA, CDR2 SQIVND (reference sequence). CDR3 DNA (partial): TGTGCCAGTAGTCCGTTTCAAGGGACTAGCGTAGTTAATGAG. Translating it yields CASSPFQGTSVVNE. The complete CDR3 protein is CASSPFQGTSVVNEQFF.

Details on this clone: The read finishes 3 residues shy of the CDR3 end, and the germline J gene is used to complete it. This chain connects TRBV29-1 to TRBJ1-5, with D possibly TRBD1 on 5 matching bases. V was trimmed by 4 bases and J by 0 bases, leaving 13 bases between them. Looked up from germline, CDR1 is SQVTM and CDR2 is ANQGSEA. CDR3 length: 15 amino acids. The covered CDR3 bases are TGCAGCGTTGTATTTGGGGCCAATAGCAATCAGCCC. Its translation is CSVVFGANSNQP. The full CDR3 protein is CSVVFGANSNQPQHF.

As regards this clone: The read stops 3 residues short of the end of the CDR3; the missing end is completed from the germline J gene. The J gene is TRBJ2-5, the V gene TRBV5-1, with 14 bases identical to TRBD2. CDR1 SGHRS and CDR2 YFSETQ come from the germline V gene. CDR3 length equals 18 residues. The CDR3 region is CASSLGGTSGSGTDTQYF. The CDR3 DNA, read in part, is TGCGCCAGCAGCTTAGGAGGGACTAGCGGGAGCGGAACAGATACC.

As regards this clone: The sequence runs out 3 residues before the end of the CDR3; the remainder is reconstructed from the germline J gene. This chain uses TRBV7-9 with TRBJ1-1; a weak D match, TRBD1 (6 bases). There are 14 residues in the CDR3. V was shortened by 5 bases and J by 1 base, with 11 bases between the two germline ends. Germline-derived CDR1 and CDR2 are SEHNR and FQNEAQ (reference sequence). The CDR3 protein is CASSPPGQNTEAFF. CDR3 DNA, as far as it was read: TGTGCCAGCAGCCCCCCGGGACAGAACACTGAA.